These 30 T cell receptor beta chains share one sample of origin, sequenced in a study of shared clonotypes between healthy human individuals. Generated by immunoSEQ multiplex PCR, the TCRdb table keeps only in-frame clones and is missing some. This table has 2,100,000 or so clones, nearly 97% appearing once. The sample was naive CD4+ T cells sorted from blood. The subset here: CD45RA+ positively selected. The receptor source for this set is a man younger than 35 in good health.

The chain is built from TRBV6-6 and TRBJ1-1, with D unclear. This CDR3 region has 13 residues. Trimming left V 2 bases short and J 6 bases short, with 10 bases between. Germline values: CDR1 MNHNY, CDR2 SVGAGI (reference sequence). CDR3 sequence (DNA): TGTGCCAGCAGTTACGCCGACGGACCTGAAGCTTTCTTT. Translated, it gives CASSYADGPEAFF.

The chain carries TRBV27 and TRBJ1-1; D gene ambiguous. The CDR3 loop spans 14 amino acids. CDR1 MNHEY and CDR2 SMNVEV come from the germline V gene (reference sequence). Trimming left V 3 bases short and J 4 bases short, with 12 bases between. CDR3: CASSLSQKSTEAFF. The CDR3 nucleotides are TGTGCCAGCAGTTTGTCCCAAAAGTCCACTGAAGCTTTCTTT.

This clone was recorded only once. As DNA, the CDR3 is TGTGCCAGCAGTTATATCAGTCTTAATGAAAAACTGTTTTTT. This codes for CASSYISLNEKLFF. This sequence joins TRBV7-9 and TRBJ1-4; D ambiguous. Germline-derived CDR1 and CDR2 are SEHNR and FQNEAQ (reference sequence). The CDR3 has 14 residues. The germline V and J ends were trimmed by 6 bases and 4 bases, with 12 bases remaining between them.

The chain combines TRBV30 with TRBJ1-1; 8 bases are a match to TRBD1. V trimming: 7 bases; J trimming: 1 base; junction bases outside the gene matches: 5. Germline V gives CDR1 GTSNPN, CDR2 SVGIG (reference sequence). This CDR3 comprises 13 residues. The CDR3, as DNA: TGTGCCTCCCGACAGGGGTCGAACACTGAAGCTTTCTTT. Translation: CASRQGSNTEAFF.

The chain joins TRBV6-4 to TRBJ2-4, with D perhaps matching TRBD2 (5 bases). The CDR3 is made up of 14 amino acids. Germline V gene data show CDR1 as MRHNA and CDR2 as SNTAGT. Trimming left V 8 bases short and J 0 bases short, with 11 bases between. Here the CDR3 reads CASPGELAKNIQYF. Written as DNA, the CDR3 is TGTGCCAGCCCCGGGGAACTAGCCAAAAACATTCAGTACTTC.

CDR3 region: CAASMGKANSPLHF. The CDR3 region has the DNA TGTGCCGCCTCCATGGGGAAGGCTAATTCACCCCTCCACTTT. The J gene is TRBJ1-6, the V gene TRBV19; D remains unclear. The V and J ends lost 11 bases and 6 bases respectively, with 17 bases between them. The CDR3 is made up of 14 amino acids. CDR1 and CDR2 (germline): LNHDA, SQIVND (reference sequence).

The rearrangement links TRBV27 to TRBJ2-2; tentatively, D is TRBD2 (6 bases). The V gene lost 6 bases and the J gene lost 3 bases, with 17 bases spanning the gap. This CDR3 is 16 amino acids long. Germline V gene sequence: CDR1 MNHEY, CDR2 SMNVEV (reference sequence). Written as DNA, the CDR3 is TGTGCCAGCAGGAGTTTTGGGGAGGCGGACACCGGGGAGCTGTTTTTT. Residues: CASRSFGEADTGELFF.

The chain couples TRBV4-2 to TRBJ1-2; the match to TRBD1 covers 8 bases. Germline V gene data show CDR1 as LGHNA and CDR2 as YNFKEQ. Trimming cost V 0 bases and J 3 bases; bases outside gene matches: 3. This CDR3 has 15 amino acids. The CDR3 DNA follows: TGTGCCAGCAGCCAAGATCTACAGGGGGACTATGGCTACACCTTC. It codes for CASSQDLQGDYGYTF.

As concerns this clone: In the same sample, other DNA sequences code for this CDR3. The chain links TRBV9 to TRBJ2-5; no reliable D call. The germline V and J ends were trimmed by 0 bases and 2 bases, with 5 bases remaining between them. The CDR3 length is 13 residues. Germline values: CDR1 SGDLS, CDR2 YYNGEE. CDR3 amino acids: CASSVAPQETQYF. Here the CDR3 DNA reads TGTGCCAGCAGCGTAGCCCCTCAAGAGACCCAGTACTTC.

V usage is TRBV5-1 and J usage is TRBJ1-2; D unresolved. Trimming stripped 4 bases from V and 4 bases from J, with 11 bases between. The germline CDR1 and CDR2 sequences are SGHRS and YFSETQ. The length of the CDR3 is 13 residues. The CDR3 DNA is TGCGCCAGCAGCCGCTCCAACAGCTATGGCTACACCTTC. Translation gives CASSRSNSYGYTF.

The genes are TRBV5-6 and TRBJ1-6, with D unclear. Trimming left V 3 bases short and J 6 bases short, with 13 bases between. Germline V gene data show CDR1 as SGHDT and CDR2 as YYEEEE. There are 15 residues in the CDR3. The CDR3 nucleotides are TGTGCCAGCAGCTCCCGTCAAGCCGGTAATTCACCCCTCCACTTT. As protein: CASSSRQAGNSPLHF.

Here the CDR3 reads CASSLESGFGNYGYTF. CDR3 nucleotide sequence: TGTGCCAGCAGCTTAGAGTCAGGGTTTGGTAACTATGGCTACACCTTC. This chain links TRBV7-9 with TRBJ1-2; perhaps TRBD1 as D (5 bases). The V and J ends lost 1 base and 1 base respectively, with 13 bases between them. Germline lookup yields CDR1 SEHNR and CDR2 FQNEAQ (reference sequence). This CDR3 has 16 residues.

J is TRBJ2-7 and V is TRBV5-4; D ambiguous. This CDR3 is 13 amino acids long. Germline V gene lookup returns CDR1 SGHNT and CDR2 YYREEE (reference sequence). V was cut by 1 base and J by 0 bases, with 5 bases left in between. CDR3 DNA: TGTGCCAGCAGCTTGTACACCTCCTACGAGCAGTACTTC. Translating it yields CASSLYTSYEQYF.

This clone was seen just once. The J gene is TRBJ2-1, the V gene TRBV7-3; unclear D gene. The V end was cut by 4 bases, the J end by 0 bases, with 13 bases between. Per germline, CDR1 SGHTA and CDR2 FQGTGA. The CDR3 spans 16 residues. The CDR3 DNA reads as TGTGCCAGCAGCTACACTGGCGGTGGCTCCTACAATGAGCAGTTCTTC. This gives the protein CASSYTGGGSYNEQFF.

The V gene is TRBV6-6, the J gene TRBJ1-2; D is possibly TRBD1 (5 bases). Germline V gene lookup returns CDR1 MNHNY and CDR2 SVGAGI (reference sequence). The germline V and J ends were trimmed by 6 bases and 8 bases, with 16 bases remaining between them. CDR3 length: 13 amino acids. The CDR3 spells CASSPGAGGGYTF. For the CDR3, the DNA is TGTGCCAGCAGCCCAGGTGCGGGGGGAGGCTACACCTTC.

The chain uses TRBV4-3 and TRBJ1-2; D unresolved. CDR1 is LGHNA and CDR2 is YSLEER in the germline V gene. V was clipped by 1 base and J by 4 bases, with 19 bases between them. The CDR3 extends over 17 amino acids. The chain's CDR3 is CASSQVGAGGRIYGYTF. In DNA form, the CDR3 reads TGCGCCAGCAGCCAAGTAGGAGCGGGAGGACGGATCTATGGCTACACCTTC.

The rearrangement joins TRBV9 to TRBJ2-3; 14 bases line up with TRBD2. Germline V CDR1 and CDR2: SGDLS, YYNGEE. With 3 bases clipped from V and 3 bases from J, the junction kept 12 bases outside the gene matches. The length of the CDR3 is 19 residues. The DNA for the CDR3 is TGTGCCAGCAGCGCTAGTCCCTATTGGACTAGCGGGGGGACAGATACGCAGTATTTT. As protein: CASSASPYWTSGGTDTQYF. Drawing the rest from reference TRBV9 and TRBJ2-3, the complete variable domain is DSGVTQTPKHLITATGQRVTLRCSPRSGDLSVYWYQQSLDQGLQFLIQYYNGEERAKGNILERFSAQQFPDLHSELNLSSLELGDSALYFCASSASPYWTSGGTDTQYFGPGTRLTVL.

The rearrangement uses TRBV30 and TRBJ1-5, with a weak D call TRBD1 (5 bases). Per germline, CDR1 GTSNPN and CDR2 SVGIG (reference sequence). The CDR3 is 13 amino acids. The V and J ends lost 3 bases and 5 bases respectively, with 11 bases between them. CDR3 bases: TGTGCCTGGAGAGGGGCTAGGGATCAGCCCCAGCATTTT. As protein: CAWRGARDQPQHF.

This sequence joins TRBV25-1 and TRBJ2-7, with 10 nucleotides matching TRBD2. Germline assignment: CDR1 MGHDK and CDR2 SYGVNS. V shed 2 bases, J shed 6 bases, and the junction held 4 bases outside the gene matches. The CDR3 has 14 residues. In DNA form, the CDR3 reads TGTGCCAGCAGTGAAACCCTAGCGGGAGCCGAGCAGTACTTC. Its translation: CASSETLAGAEQYF.

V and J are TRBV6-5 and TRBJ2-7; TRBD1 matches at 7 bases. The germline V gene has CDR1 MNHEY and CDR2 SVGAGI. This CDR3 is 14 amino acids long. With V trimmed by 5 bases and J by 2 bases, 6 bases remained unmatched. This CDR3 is CASSLGTAPYEQYF. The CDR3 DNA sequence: TGTGCCAGCAGTCTCGGGACAGCGCCCTACGAGCAGTACTTC.

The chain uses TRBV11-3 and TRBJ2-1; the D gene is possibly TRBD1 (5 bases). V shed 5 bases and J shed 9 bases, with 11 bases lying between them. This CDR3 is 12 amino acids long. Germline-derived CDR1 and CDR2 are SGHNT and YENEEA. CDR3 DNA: TGTGCCAGCAGCCGTGACAGAGGTGAGCAGTTCTTC. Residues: CASSRDRGEQFF.

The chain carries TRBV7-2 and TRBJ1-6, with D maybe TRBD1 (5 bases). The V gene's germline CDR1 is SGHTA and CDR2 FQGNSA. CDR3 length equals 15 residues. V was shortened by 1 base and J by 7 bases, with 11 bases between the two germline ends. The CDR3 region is CASSLVGRGNSPLHF. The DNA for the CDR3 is TGTGCCAGCAGCTTAGTAGGGCGGGGCAATTCACCCCTCCACTTT.

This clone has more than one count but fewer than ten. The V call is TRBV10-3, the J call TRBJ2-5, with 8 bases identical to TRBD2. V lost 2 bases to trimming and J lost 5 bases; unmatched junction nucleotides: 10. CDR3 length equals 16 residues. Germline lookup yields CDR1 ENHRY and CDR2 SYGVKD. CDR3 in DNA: TGTGCCATCAGTGAGGGGATAGCGGGACTAGGGGAGACCCAGTACTTC. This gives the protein CAISEGIAGLGETQYF.

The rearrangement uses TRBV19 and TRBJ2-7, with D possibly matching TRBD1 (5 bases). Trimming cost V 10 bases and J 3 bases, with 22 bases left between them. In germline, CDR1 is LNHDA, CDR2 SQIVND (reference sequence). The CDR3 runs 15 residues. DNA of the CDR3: TGTGCCACCTCTCTTTTGCAGGGCAGCATCTACGAGCAGTACTTC. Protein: CATSLLQGSIYEQYF.

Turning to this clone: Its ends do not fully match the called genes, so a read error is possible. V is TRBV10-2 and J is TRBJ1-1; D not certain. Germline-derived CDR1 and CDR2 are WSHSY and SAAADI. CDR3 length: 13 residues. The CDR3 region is CASSVVRNAEAFF. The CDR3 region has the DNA TGCGCCAGCAGTGTCGTCCGGAACGCTGAAGCTTTCTTT.

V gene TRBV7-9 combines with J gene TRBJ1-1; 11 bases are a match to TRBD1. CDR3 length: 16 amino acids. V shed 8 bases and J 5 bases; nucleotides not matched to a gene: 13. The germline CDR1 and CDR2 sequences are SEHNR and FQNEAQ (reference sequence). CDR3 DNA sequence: TGTGCCAGCCGATCCGGGACAGGGGGGAGAGTAACTGAAGCTTTCTTT. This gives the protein CASRSGTGGRVTEAFF.

The CDR3 spells CASSYISPTDTQYF. Here the CDR3 DNA reads TGTGCCAGCAGTTACATTTCCCCCACAGATACGCAGTATTTT. The chain has TRBV2 and TRBJ2-3; D gene ambiguous. This CDR3 is 14 amino acids long. V was cut by 5 bases and J by 2 bases, with 11 bases left in between. Germline-derived CDR1 and CDR2 are SNHLY and FYNNEI.

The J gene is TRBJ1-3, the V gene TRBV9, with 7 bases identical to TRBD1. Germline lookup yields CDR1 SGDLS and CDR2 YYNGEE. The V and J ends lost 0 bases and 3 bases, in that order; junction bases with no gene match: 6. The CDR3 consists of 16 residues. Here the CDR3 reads CASSVEGGGSGNTIYF. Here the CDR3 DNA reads TGTGCCAGCAGCGTAGAGGGAGGGGGCAGTGGAAACACCATATATTTT.

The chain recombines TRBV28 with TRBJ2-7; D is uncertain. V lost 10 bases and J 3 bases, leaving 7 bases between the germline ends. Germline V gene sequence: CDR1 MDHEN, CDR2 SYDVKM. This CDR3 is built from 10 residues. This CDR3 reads CATVYYEQYF. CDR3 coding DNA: TGTGCCACGGTCTACTACGAGCAGTACTTC.

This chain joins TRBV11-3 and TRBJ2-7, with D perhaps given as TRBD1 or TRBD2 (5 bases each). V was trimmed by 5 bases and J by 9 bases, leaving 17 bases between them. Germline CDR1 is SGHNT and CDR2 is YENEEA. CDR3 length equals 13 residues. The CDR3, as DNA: TGTGCCAGCAGCCCAGCCCCGGGGCTTAGGCAGTACTTC. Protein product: CASSPAPGLRQYF. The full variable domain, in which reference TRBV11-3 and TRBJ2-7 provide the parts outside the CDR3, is EAGVVQSPRYKIIEKKQPVAFWCNPISGHNTLYWYLQNLGQGPELLIRYENEEAVDDSQLPKDRFSAERLKGVDSTLKIQPAELGDSAVYLCASSPAPGLRQYFGPGTRLTVT.